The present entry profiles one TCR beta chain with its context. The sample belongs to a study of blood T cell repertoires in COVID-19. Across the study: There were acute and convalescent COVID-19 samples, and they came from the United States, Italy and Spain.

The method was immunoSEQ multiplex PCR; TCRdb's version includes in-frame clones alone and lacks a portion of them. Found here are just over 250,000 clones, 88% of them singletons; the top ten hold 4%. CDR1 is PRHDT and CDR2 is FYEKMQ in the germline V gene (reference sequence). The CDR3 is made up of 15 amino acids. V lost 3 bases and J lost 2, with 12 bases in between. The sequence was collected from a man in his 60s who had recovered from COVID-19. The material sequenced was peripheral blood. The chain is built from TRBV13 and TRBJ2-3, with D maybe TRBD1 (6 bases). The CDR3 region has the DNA TGTGCCAGCAGCTTCAGACAGGCCCTCACAGATACGCAGTATTTT. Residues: CASSFRQALTDTQYF.